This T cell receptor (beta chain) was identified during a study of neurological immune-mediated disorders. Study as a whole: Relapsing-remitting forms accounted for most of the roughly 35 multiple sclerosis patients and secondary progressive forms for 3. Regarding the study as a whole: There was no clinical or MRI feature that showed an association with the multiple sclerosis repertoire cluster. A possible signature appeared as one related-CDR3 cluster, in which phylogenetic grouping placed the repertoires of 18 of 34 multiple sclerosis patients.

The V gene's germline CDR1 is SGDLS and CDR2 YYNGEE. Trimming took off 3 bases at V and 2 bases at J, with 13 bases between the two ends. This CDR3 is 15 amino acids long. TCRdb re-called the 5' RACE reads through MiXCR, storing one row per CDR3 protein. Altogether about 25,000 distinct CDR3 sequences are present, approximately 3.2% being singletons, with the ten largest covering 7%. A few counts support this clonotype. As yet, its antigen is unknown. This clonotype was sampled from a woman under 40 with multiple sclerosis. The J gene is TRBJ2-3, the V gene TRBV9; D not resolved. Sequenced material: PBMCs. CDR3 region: CASSGDIRLTDTQYF. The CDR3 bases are TGTGCCAGCAGCGGGGATATAAGGCTCACAGATACGCAGTATTTT.